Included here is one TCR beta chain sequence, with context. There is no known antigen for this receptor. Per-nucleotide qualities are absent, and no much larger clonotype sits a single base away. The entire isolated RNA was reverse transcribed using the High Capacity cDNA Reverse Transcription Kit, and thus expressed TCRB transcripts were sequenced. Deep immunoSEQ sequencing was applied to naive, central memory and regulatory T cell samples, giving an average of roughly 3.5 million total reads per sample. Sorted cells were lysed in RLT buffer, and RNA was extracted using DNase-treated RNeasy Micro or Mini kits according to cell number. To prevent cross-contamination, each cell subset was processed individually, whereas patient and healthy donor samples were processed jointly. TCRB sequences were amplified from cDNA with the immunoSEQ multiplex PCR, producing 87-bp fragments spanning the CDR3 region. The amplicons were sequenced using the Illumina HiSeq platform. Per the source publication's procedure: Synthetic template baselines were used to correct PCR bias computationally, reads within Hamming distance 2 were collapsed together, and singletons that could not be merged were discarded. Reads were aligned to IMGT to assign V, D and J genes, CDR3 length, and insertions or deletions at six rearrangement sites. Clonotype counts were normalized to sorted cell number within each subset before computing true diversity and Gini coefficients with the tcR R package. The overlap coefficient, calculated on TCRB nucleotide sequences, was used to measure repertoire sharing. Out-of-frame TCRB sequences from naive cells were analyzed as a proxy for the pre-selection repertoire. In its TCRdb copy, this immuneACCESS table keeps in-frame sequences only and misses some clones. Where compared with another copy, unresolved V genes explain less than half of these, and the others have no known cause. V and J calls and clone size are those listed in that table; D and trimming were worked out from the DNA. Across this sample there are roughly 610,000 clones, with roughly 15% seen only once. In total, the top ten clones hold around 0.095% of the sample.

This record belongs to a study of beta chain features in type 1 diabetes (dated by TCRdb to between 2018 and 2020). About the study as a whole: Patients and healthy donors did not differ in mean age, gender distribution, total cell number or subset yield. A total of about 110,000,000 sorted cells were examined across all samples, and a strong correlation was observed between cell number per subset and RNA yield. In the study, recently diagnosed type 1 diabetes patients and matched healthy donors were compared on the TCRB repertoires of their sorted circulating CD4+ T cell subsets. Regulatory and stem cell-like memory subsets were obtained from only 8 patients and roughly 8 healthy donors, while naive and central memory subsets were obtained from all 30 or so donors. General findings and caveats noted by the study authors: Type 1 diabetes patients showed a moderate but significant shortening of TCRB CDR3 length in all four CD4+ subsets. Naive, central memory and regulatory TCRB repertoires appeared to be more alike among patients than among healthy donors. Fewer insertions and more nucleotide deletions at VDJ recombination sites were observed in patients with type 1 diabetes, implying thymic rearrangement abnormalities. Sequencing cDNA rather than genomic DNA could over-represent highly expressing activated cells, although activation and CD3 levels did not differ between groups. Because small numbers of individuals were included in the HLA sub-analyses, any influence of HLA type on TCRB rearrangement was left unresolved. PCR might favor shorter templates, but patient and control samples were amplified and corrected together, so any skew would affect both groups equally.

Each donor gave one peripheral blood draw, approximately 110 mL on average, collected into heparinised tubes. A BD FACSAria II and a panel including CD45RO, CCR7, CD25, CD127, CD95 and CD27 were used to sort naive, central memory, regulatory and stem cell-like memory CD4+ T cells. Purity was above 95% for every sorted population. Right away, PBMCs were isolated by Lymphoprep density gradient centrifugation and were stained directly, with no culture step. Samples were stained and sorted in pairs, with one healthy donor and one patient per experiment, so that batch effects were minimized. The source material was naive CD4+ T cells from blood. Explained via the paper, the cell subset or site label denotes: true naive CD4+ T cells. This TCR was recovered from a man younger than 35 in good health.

The CDR3 protein: CASSGDSGNTIYF. The DNA sequence reads TGTGCCAGCAGCGGGGACTCTGGAAACACCATATATTTT. The chain uses TRBV27 and TRBJ1-3, with no reliable assignment of the D segment. For CDR1 and CDR2, the germline V gene (reference sequence) lists MNHEY and SMNVEV. Trimming costs V 6 bases and J 0 bases, and their ends lie 6 bases apart. The CDR3 goes from the cysteine to the phenylalanine over 13 residues. Only CDR3 DNA is held: 39 bases, read in frame from base 1.